The TCR beta chain described here comes from a study of CD39 and CD103 CD8 tumor-infiltrating T cells (dated by TCRdb to about 2018). With regard to the full study: Repertoire comparisons were shown for an HPV-positive HNSCC, an HPV-negative HNSCC, an ovarian cancer and a melanoma patient. Deep sequencing of TCRbeta CDR3 was used to compare the repertoires of CD8 TIL subsets, defined by CD103 and CD39, against those of peripheral memory CD8 T cells. Beyond this particular receptor, the publication reports: Clonotypes from DP TILs were seldom detected in blood or uninvolved lymph node, while clonotypes from DN TILs overlapped to a large extent with peripheral memory CD8 repertoires. DP CD8 TILs appeared to be more oligoclonal than DN and SP CD8 TILs and blood memory CD8 T cells, with roughly 55-86% covered by the top 30 clonotypes.

For each subset, genomic DNA was extracted from roughly 10,000 to 100,000 sorted cells using the DNeasy Blood and Tissue Kit. The immunoSEQ service sequenced and mapped the TCRbeta V-J or V-D-J regions, with coverage above 8x for each sample. The original methods were these. Analysis was restricted to productive rearrangements exported from the immunoSEQ Analyzer platform, and clonality was assessed using the 500 most abundant clones. The Morisita-Horn similarity index and the Jaccard index were used to quantify the overlap in repertoires between populations. In about 6 cancer patients, Morisita-Horn similarity was measured between the TCR repertoires of CD8 T-cell subsets. TCRdb limited this immuneACCESS table to in-frame rearrangements with V and J called. A share of clones is missing; checked studies link under half to unresolved V genes, and the rest is unexplained. V and J calls and clone size follow that table, whereas D and trimming were derived from the DNA. Across this sample there are more than 15,000 clones, with about 89% seen only once. In total, the top ten clones hold roughly 4.2% of the sample.

This clone was detected once. Its recognized antigen is unknown. Per-base qualities were not stored, and no clone one base away is much larger. The CDR3 measures 10 amino acids from cysteine to phenylalanine. Only the CDR3 DNA is retained, 30 bases long and in frame from the first base. CDR1 and CDR2 are drawn from the germline V gene: SGDLS, YYNGEE. V is cut by 4 bases and J by 11 bases, and the space between the germline ends is 6 bases. No therapy was being received by patients at the time of sample collection, although prior treatments had ranged from chemotherapy, radiotherapy, surgery and immunotherapy to none. After thawing, cells were enriched for T lymphocytes using a negative-selection kit, and EpCAM beads were added for tumor-infiltrating lymphocytes. Memory CD8 T cells were sorted as CD8+CD4-CD45RA- cells regardless of CCR7 expression. Before analysis, peripheral blood mononuclear cells were separated on a Ficoll-Paque PLUS gradient and then cryopreserved. Populations were sorted on a FACSAria II to approximately 99% purity, and cell pellets were frozen without culture for TCR sequencing.

The clonotype comes from a human donor with head and neck squamous cell carcinoma. The chain is assembled from TRBV9 and TRBJ1-4; the D gene assignment is ambiguous. Material for sequencing was CD8+ T cells sorted from blood. Reading the label with the study, this specimen's cell subset or site is: total memory CD8 T cells (CD45RA-CCR7+/-) from blood or uninvolved lymph node. Here the CDR3 is given as CASSPLKLFF. The DNA sequence is given as TGTGCCAGCAGCCCCCTCAAACTGTTTTTT.